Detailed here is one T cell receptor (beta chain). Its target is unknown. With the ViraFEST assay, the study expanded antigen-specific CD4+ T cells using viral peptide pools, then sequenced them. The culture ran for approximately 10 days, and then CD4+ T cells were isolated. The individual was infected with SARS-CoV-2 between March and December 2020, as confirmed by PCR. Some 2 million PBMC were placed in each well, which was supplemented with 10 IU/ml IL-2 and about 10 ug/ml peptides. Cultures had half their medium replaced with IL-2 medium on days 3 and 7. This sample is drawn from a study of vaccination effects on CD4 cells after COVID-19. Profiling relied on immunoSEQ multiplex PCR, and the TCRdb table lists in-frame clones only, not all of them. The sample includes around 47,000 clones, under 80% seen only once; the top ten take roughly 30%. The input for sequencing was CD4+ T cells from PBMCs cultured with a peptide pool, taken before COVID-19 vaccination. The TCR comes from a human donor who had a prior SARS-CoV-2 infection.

Written as DNA, the CDR3 is TGTGCCAGCAGCCTTCTAGCGGGAGTTCCCGGGGAGCTGTTTTTT. This translates into CASSLLAGVPGELFF. The chain has TRBV7-9 and TRBJ2-2; 10 bases align to TRBD2. The CDR3 has 15 residues. Germline CDR1 SEHNR, CDR2 FQNEAQ (reference sequence). Germline trimming cut 5 bases from V and 6 bases from J; bases unmatched to any gene: 6.